The next 3 T cell receptor beta chains were all read from a single sample in a study of beta chain features in type 1 diabetes. Sequencing targeted expressed TCRB transcripts, as all isolated RNA had been reverse transcribed. Assay: immunoSEQ multiplex PCR; the TCRdb copy retains only in-frame clones and omits some. The table includes 400,000 to 500,000 clones, about 15% detected once. Sequenced material: naive CD4+ T cells from blood. The receptors shown here come from a man aged 25-45 years in good health.

The chain has TRBV7-2 and TRBJ1-2; the match to TRBD1 covers 8 bases. CDR3 length: 15 residues. CDR1 is SGHTA and CDR2 is FQGNSA in the germline V gene. Trimming took 5 bases from V and 6 from J; bases not matched to a gene: 11. This chain's CDR3 is CASSPRDRLGDGYTF. DNA of the CDR3: TGTGCCAGCAGCCCACGGGACAGGCTAGGGGATGGCTACACCTTC.

DNA for the CDR3: TGCGCCAGCGAACAGGGTTACTACAAAGAGACCCAGTACTTC. It yields the protein CASEQGYYKETQYF. V usage is TRBV5-1 and J usage is TRBJ2-5, with D perhaps TRBD1 (6 bases). CDR3 length: 14 amino acids. V lost 7 bases, J lost 3 bases, and 16 bases lay in between. Germline CDR1 and CDR2: SGHRS and YFSETQ.

CDR3 in amino acids: CASSKDRGNYGYTF. CDR3 in DNA: TGTGCCAGCAGTAAGGACAGGGGGAACTATGGCTACACCTTC. J is TRBJ1-2 and V is TRBV7-2, with TRBD1 matching over 10 bases. Germline V gene lookup returns CDR1 SGHTA and CDR2 FQGNSA. J gave up 2 bases and V 6 bases, and 3 bases lay outside the gene matches. This CDR3 has 14 amino acids.